The 15 T cell receptor beta chains presented below share a single source sample, sequenced in a study of blood T cell repertoires in COVID-19. The protocol was immunoSEQ multiplex PCR, while the TCRdb copy is restricted to in-frame clones and leaves out a portion. The table lists about 150,000 clones, roughly 86% of them singletons. Sequenced: peripheral blood. The source is a human donor with acute or convalescent COVID-19. The donor label of this sample is uncertain.

The genes are TRBV6-5 and TRBJ1-1; possible D gene TRBD1, 6 bases. The germline V and J ends were trimmed by 7 bases and 2 bases, with 17 bases remaining between them. The CDR3 is 15 amino acids. Germline V gene lookup returns CDR1 MNHEY and CDR2 SVGAGI. CDR3 in amino acids: CASTYSGGLNTEAFF. The CDR3 region has the DNA TGTGCCAGCACCTACTCGGGGGGGCTTAACACTGAAGCTTTCTTT.

CDR3 region: CASSRQTGIAYNEQFF. For the CDR3, the DNA is TGTGCCAGCTCACGGCAGACAGGGATCGCCTACAATGAGCAGTTCTTC. V gene TRBV18 combines with J gene TRBJ2-1; 7 nucleotides agree with TRBD1. The CDR3 contains 16 residues. V lost 4 bases to trimming and J lost 2 bases; unmatched junction nucleotides: 8. From germline, CDR1 is KGHSH and CDR2 LQKENI. Supplemented by reference TRBV18 and TRBJ2-1, the full variable domain reads NAGVMQNPRHLVRRRGQEARLRCSPMKGHSHVYWYRQLPEEGLKFMVYLQKENIIDESGMPKERFSAEFPKEGPSILRIQQVVRGDSAAYFCASSRQTGIAYNEQFFGPGTRLTVL.

The V and J genes are TRBV6-2 or TRBV6-3 and TRBJ2-2; 8 bases fit TRBD2. The J segment lost 5 bases and the V segment lost 0 bases, leaving 11 bases of the junction unmatched. The V gene's germline CDR1 is MNHEY and CDR2 SVGEGT. The CDR3 length is 18 residues. The CDR3 DNA sequence: TGTGCCAGCAGTTACTCTCCTGTCAGGACTAGCAGGACCGGGGAGCTGTTTTTT. The encoded protein is CASSYSPVRTSRTGELFF.

V gene TRBV4-2 combines with J gene TRBJ1-4; D is ambiguous. CDR3 length: 15 residues. Trimming cost V 4 bases and J 3 bases, with 12 bases left between them. Germline V gene data show CDR1 as LGHNA and CDR2 as YNFKEQ. CDR3 amino acids: CASSLEGSANEKLFF. As DNA, the CDR3 is TGTGCCAGCAGCCTTGAGGGTTCGGCTAATGAAAAACTGTTTTTT.

The CDR3 loop is CASSLQGEPQHF. The DNA for the CDR3 is TGTGCCAGCAGTCTACAGGGCGAGCCCCAGCATTTT. V gene TRBV6-2 or TRBV6-3 combines with J gene TRBJ1-5; weak D call: TRBD1 (6 bases). Trimming stripped 5 bases from V and 8 bases from J, with 10 bases between. CDR1 is MNHEY, CDR2 SVGEGT, per germline. The CDR3 is 12 residues long.

This clone was observed a handful of times. J is TRBJ1-2 and V is TRBV14, with a weak D call TRBD1 (5 bases). CDR3 length: 12 amino acids. The germline V and J ends were trimmed by 1 base and 5 bases, with 5 bases remaining between them. Germline CDR1 SGHDN, CDR2 FVKESK. In nucleotides, the CDR3 is TGTGCCAGCAGCCAAGCAGGGTATGGCTACACCTTC. Amino acids: CASSQAGYGYTF.

V gene TRBV6-4 combines with J gene TRBJ2-7; 9 bases are a match to TRBD1. Trimming took 8 bases from V and 10 from J; bases not matched to a gene: 12. The CDR3 is made up of 13 amino acids. CDR1 is MRHNA and CDR2 is SNTAGT in the germline V gene. This chain's CDR3 is CASGAGTGQRQYF. The CDR3, as DNA: TGTGCCAGCGGAGCCGGGACAGGGCAAAGACAGTACTTC.

The rearrangement uses TRBV6-5 and TRBJ1-2; the D is unclear. Germline loops: CDR1 MNHEY, CDR2 SVGAGI. The V end was cut by 2 bases, the J end by 7 bases, with 14 bases between. The CDR3 contains 14 residues. The CDR3 protein is CASSYNSGPSGYTF. The DNA of the CDR3 is TGTGCCAGCAGTTACAATTCAGGCCCATCTGGCTACACCTTC.

This clone was observed a handful of times. The chain carries TRBV7-9 and TRBJ2-7, with 10 positions matching TRBD1. From germline, CDR1 is SEHNR and CDR2 FQNEAQ (reference sequence). The CDR3 has 13 residues. Trimming took 3 bases from V and 12 from J; bases not matched to a gene: 8. In DNA form, the CDR3 reads TGTGCCAGCAGCTTGGGACAGGGGCTAAATAGGTACTTC. Its translation: CASSLGQGLNRYF.

The chain combines TRBV10-3 with TRBJ1-3; perhaps TRBD1 as D (5 bases). This CDR3 region has 14 residues. Trimming cost V 2 bases and J 3 bases, with 8 bases left between them. Germline V gives CDR1 ENHRY, CDR2 SYGVKD. CDR3 DNA sequence: TGTGCCATCAGTGAGGGGGCGGATGGAAACACCATATATTTT. This codes for CAISEGADGNTIYF.

A few counts support this clone. V usage is TRBV25-1 and J usage is TRBJ1-1; D perhaps matches TRBD1 (6 bases). The germline V and J ends were trimmed by 5 bases and 1 base, with 17 bases remaining between them. CDR1 is MGHDK and CDR2 is SYGVNS in the germline V gene. The CDR3 has 16 amino acids. CDR3 amino acids: CASSPLGTLGNTEAFF. DNA of the CDR3: TGTGCCAGCAGTCCTCTCGGGACATTGGGGAACACTGAAGCTTTCTTT.

This clone has just one count. The CDR3 is CACSRDRERYGYTF. The CDR3 coding sequence is TGTGCCTGCTCCCGGGACAGGGAGAGGTATGGCTACACCTTC. The chain has TRBV30 and TRBJ1-2; 9 positions agree with TRBD1. The germline gives CDR1 GTSNPN, CDR2 SVGIG (reference sequence). J lost 5 bases, V lost 6 bases, and 10 bases had no gene match. The CDR3 runs 14 residues.

The chain combines TRBV4-3 with TRBJ2-5; D is unclear. V lost 2 bases, J lost 1 base, and 11 bases lay in between. This CDR3 spans 15 amino acids. CDR1 is LGHNA and CDR2 is YSLEER in the germline V gene. Written as DNA, the CDR3 is TGCGCCAGCAGCCAAAGTTGGGCCCTCCAAGAGACCCAGTACTTC. Translated: CASSQSWALQETQYF.

This chain links TRBV2 with TRBJ1-5; a possible D gene is TRBD1 (6 bases). The V gene lost 6 bases and the J gene lost 4 bases, with 10 bases spanning the gap. Germline V gene lookup returns CDR1 SNHLY and CDR2 FYNNEI. This CDR3 has 13 amino acids. CDR3 protein: CASRGQTNQPQHF. The CDR3 DNA follows: TGTGCCAGCAGAGGACAGACAAATCAGCCCCAGCATTTT.

This chain uses TRBV6-5 with TRBJ2-3, with 8 nucleotides matching TRBD1. Germline V gives CDR1 MNHEY, CDR2 SVGAGI. The CDR3 totals 13 residues. The trim removed 8 bases at V and 6 bases at J, leaving 7 bases unmatched. The CDR3 spells CASATTGADTQYF. CDR3 sequence (DNA): TGTGCCAGCGCGACGACAGGGGCGGATACGCAGTATTTT.